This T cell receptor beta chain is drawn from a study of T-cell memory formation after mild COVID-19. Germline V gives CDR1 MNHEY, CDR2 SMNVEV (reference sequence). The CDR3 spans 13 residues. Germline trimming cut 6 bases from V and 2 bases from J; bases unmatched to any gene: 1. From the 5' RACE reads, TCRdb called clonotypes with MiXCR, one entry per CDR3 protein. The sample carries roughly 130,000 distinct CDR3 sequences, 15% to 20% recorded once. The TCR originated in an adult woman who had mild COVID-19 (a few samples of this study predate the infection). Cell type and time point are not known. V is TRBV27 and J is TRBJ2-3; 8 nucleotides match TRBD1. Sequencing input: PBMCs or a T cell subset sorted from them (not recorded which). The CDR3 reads CASRQGVTDTQYF. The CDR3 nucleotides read TGTGCCAGCAGACAGGGGGTCACAGATACGCAGTATTTT.